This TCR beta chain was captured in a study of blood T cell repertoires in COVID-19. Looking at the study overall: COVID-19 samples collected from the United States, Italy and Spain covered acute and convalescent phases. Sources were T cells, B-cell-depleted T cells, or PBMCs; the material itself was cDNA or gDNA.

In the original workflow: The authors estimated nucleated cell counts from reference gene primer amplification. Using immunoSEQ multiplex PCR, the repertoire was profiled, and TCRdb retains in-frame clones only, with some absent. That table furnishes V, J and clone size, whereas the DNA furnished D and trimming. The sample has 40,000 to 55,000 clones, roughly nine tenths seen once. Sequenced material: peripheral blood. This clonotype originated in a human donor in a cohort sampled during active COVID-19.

CDR3 bases: TGTGCTAGTGGTTTCGGGACAGCCTTAGACCCCGGGGAGCTGTTTTTT. This encodes CASGFGTALDPGELFF. The chain links TRBV12-5 to TRBJ2-2, with TRBD1 matching over 7 bases. This CDR3 is built from 16 residues. V dropped 3 bases and J dropped 6; count of bases not matched to a gene: 10. Per germline, CDR1 LGHNT and CDR2 FRNRAP.